Below, one TCR beta chain is given with its context. This CDR3 comprises 12 residues. Looked up from germline, CDR1 is LNHDA and CDR2 is SQIVND (reference sequence). The V end was cut by 5 bases, the J end by 8 bases, with 10 bases between. Under the authors' procedure: Reference gene primer amplification in the assay estimated nucleated cell counts. Sequencing was performed with immunoSEQ multiplex PCR; in TCRdb, only in-frame clones are kept and a portion is missing. Clone size and the V and J calls come from that table; the DNA yielded D and trimming. The sample lists about 320,000 clones; 89% were seen once. This sample is drawn from a study of blood T cell repertoires in COVID-19. Overall study context: Specimens from acute and convalescent COVID-19 originated in the United States, Italy and Spain. PBMCs, B-cell-depleted T cells, or T cells provided the cDNA or gDNA that made up the material.

The receptor was derived from a man aged 18 to 30 who had recovered from COVID-19. This chain joins TRBV19 and TRBJ2-1; no reliable D call. Sequencing used peripheral blood. CDR3 sequence (DNA): TGTGCCAGTAGTCTCCCTCCCGATGAGCAGTTCTTC. It translates to CASSLPPDEQFF.